Following are 23 T cell receptor beta chains from one sample sequenced in a study of blood T cell repertoires in COVID-19. Sequencing was performed with immunoSEQ multiplex PCR; in TCRdb, only in-frame clones are kept and a portion is missing. The sample includes under 250,000 clones, less than 85% of them seen just once. Input material: peripheral blood. All receptors derive from a woman aged 70-85 years with acute or convalescent COVID-19.

This clone was found a few times. J is TRBJ2-7 and V is TRBV10-1; 9 nucleotides line up with TRBD1. The germline V gene has CDR1 WNHNN and CDR2 SYGVQD (reference sequence). The CDR3 totals 14 residues. V gave up 7 bases and J gave up 2 bases; unmatched junction bases: 6. CDR3 amino acids: CASKMGQGPYEQYF. The DNA for the CDR3 is TGCGCCAGCAAAATGGGACAGGGCCCCTACGAGCAGTACTTC.

The rearrangement joins TRBV27 to TRBJ2-5; D not certain. V was shortened by 3 bases and J by 4 bases, with 12 bases between the two germline ends. The CDR3 totals 14 residues. Per germline, CDR1 MNHEY and CDR2 SMNVEV (reference sequence). CDR3 nucleotides: TGTGCCAGCAGTTTGCGTCAGTACAGAGAGACCCAGTACTTC. This codes for CASSLRQYRETQYF.

This rearrangement joins TRBV6-5 to TRBJ1-4; 7 bases map to TRBD1. V lost 6 bases and J lost 5; bases outside the gene matches: 9. Germline values: CDR1 MNHEY, CDR2 SVGAGI. The CDR3 loop spans 15 amino acids. This CDR3 reads CASRRGDRVNEKLFF. DNA of the CDR3: TGTGCCAGCAGGAGGGGCGACAGGGTCAATGAAAAACTGTTTTTT.

V and J are TRBV4-2 and TRBJ2-1; 7 nucleotides line up with TRBD2. Trimming removed 4 bases from V and 4 bases from J; junction bases left unmatched: 7. Germline V gene lookup returns CDR1 LGHNA and CDR2 YNFKEQ. The CDR3 contains 15 residues. The CDR3 is CASSPPAGVYNEQFF. The CDR3 coding sequence is TGTGCCAGCAGCCCACCTGCGGGGGTGTACAATGAGCAGTTCTTC.

The rearrangement joins TRBV6-1 to TRBJ2-3; TRBD2 matches 12 bases. Germline loops: CDR1 MNHNS, CDR2 SASEGT. V lost 4 bases and J lost 5; bases outside the gene matches: 7. The CDR3 covers 16 residues. The DNA for the CDR3 is TGTGCCAGCAGTGTCCGGACTAGCGGGGCGAGAGATACGCAGTATTTT. This gives the protein CASSVRTSGARDTQYF.

The table lists this clone with a few counts. The chain uses TRBV5-6 and TRBJ1-1; 7 nucleotides line up with TRBD1. The CDR3 runs to 13 residues. From germline, CDR1 is SGHDT and CDR2 YYEEEE. Trimming took 3 bases from V and 6 from J; bases not matched to a gene: 5. CDR3 region: CASSWTGSPEAFF. CDR3 nucleotides: TGTGCCAGCAGCTGGACAGGCAGCCCTGAAGCTTTCTTT.

The rearrangement joins TRBV5-8 to TRBJ1-6; D is possibly TRBD1 (6 bases). Germline-derived CDR1 and CDR2 are SGHTS and YDEGEE. This CDR3 contains 16 residues. The germline V and J ends were trimmed by 2 bases and 5 bases, with 14 bases remaining between them. CDR3 bases: TGTGCCAGCAGCTTCAAGGGGGAGTTGAATAATTCACCCCTCCACTTT. Protein sequence: CASSFKGELNNSPLHF.

This clone was counted a few times. The chain links TRBV6-1 to TRBJ1-6; D gene unclear. From germline, CDR1 is MNHNS and CDR2 SASEGT. Trimming shortened V by 2 bases and J by 8 bases, and 16 bases separated the two germline ends. The CDR3 sequence is 16 residues long. CDR3 nucleotides: TGTGCCAGCAGTGAACCTTGGCAGCCTCAGGATTCACCCCTCCACTTT. Protein sequence: CASSEPWQPQDSPLHF.

J is TRBJ1-3 and V is TRBV6-5; 7 bases fit TRBD1. Germline V gene data show CDR1 as MNHEY and CDR2 as SVGAGI. The V gene end was trimmed by 0 bases and the J gene end by 1 base; junction bases not matched to a gene: 3. The CDR3 totals 16 residues. The CDR3 protein is CASSYSLQGSGNTIYF. Here the CDR3 DNA reads TGTGCCAGCAGTTACTCACTACAGGGGTCTGGAAACACCATATATTTT.

This clone came up a few times. The gene calls are TRBV14 and TRBJ2-7; D gene unclear. Looked up from germline, CDR1 is SGHDN and CDR2 is FVKESK. V shed 1 base and J shed 6 bases, with 7 bases lying between them. CDR3 length: 12 amino acids. The DNA for the CDR3 is TGTGCCAGCAGCCAAGTGACGGGCGAGCAGTACTTC. This encodes CASSQVTGEQYF.

The chain couples TRBV6-5 to TRBJ1-1, with TRBD1 identical over 9 bases. The J segment lost 3 bases and the V segment lost 8 bases, leaving 7 bases of the junction unmatched. Germline V lookup: CDR1 MNHEY, CDR2 SVGAGI. This CDR3 comprises 14 residues. CDR3 DNA: TGTGCCAGCGAGGGACAGGGAGGGTACACTGAAGCTTTCTTT. This translates into CASEGQGGYTEAFF.

The chain joins TRBV5-8 to TRBJ1-2; D gene unclear. Germline V gives CDR1 SGHTS, CDR2 YDEGEE. CDR3 length: 17 residues. V was shortened by 0 bases and J by 2 bases, with 17 bases between the two germline ends. In DNA, the CDR3 is TGTGCCAGCAGCTTGGTCTGGTTGGGAGACGGAAACTATGGCTACACCTTC. Its protein product is CASSLVWLGDGNYGYTF.

This clone was seen only a few times. An end of the junction does not agree with germline; a read error may underlie this. The genes are TRBV30 and TRBJ2-6, with no clear D. Looked up from germline, CDR1 is GTSNPN and CDR2 is SVGIG (reference sequence). The CDR3 contains 15 residues. The CDR3, as DNA: TGTGCCTGGAGTCTAGTCGGTTCTGGTGCCAACGTCCTGACTTTC. Encoded protein: CAWSLVGSGANVLTF. The full variable domain, completed using reference TRBV30 and TRBJ2-6, is SQTIHQWPATLVQPVGSPLSLECTVEGTSNPNLYWYRQAAGRGLQLLFYSVGIGQISSEVPQNLSASRPQDRQFILSSKKLLLSDSGFYLCAWSLVGSGANVLTFGAGSRLTVL.

The V gene is TRBV15, the J gene TRBJ2-4; TRBD1 aligns across 8 bases. Germline lookup yields CDR1 LNHNV and CDR2 YYDKDF (reference sequence). Trimming cost V 5 bases and J 9 bases; bases outside gene matches: 12. The CDR3 runs 15 residues. CDR3 sequence: CATSPIRTGIAIQYF. The CDR3 region has the DNA TGTGCCACCAGCCCCATAAGGACAGGGATCGCCATTCAGTACTTC.

The chain combines TRBV24-1 with TRBJ2-6; TRBD1 is a possible D gene (6 bases). This CDR3 contains 16 residues. V was trimmed by 2 bases and J by 2 bases, leaving 9 bases between them. CDR1 is KGHDR and CDR2 is SFDVKD in the germline V gene. CDR3 region: CATSDSGAAGANVLTF. The DNA of the CDR3 is TGTGCCACCAGTGATTCAGGGGCAGCTGGGGCCAACGTCCTGACTTTC.

The genes are TRBV15 and TRBJ2-7, with 9 bases fitting TRBD2. Germline-derived CDR1 and CDR2 are LNHNV and YYDKDF (reference sequence). V shed 0 bases, J shed 3 bases, and the junction held 12 bases outside the gene matches. This CDR3 comprises 18 residues. The CDR3 DNA reads TGTGCCACCAGCAGAGATACAAGCGGGGGGACCCTAAACTACGAGCAGTACTTC. Encoded protein: CATSRDTSGGTLNYEQYF.

This clone was counted once. This chain joins TRBV7-8 and TRBJ1-6; 7 bases map to TRBD1. Per germline, CDR1 SGHVS and CDR2 FQNEAQ. V shed 4 bases, J shed 5 bases, and the junction held 5 bases outside the gene matches. This CDR3 comprises 15 residues. The CDR3 reads CASSSGTADNSPLHF. The CDR3 DNA is TGTGCCAGCAGCTCAGGGACAGCCGATAATTCACCCCTCCACTTT.

Regarding this clone: One end of the junction is discordant with germline, which a read error may explain. This chain links TRBV7-8 with TRBJ2-7; 9 nucleotides line up with TRBD2. This CDR3 has 12 residues. Per the germline V gene, CDR1 is SGHVS and CDR2 is FQNEAQ. The CDR3 spells CASSAGGFGFDF. The CDR3 bases are TGTGCCAGCAGCGCGGGAGGGTTTGGGTTCGACTTC.

This clone was detected only a few times. The gene calls are TRBV5-1 and TRBJ2-5; 9 nucleotides match TRBD1. This CDR3 has 14 residues. V gave up 7 bases and J gave up 5 bases; unmatched junction bases: 9. Germline CDR1 reads SGHRS; CDR2 reads YFSETQ. The CDR3 DNA reads TGCGCCAGCGGTCAGGGACAGGGAGTGGAGACCCAGTACTTC. It specifies CASGQGQGVETQYF.

The V gene is TRBV9, the J gene TRBJ2-5; weak D call: TRBD2 (6 bases). CDR1 and CDR2 (germline): SGDLS, YYNGEE. The V end lost 7 bases, the J end lost 5 bases, and 9 bases lay between the germline ends. There are 11 residues in the CDR3. The CDR3 DNA reads as TGTGCCAGCGGGGCGGGGGAGACCCAGTACTTC. This encodes CASGAGETQYF.

CDR3 sequence reads: CASSQGGSNQPQHF. The CDR3 DNA is TGTGCCAGCAGCCAGGGGGGAAGCAATCAGCCCCAGCATTTT. V usage is TRBV3-1 (or the pseudogene TRBV3-2) and J usage is TRBJ1-5; the D gene is possibly TRBD1 (5 bases). CDR1 and CDR2 (germline): LGHDT, YNNKEL (reference sequence). V lost 3 bases, J lost 1 base, and 7 bases lay in between. This CDR3 contains 14 residues.

The sample holds a few counts of this clone. The V and J genes are TRBV6-5 and TRBJ2-7; TRBD1 agrees at 8 bases. CDR1 MNHEY and CDR2 SVGAGI come from the germline V gene. This CDR3 is 14 amino acids long. With 10 bases clipped from V and 4 bases from J, the junction kept 12 bases outside the gene matches. The CDR3 protein is CATHKRTGLYEQYF. The CDR3 DNA follows: TGTGCCACACACAAGAGGACAGGGTTATACGAGCAGTACTTC.

The V call is TRBV28, the J call TRBJ2-7, with 10 bases that match TRBD2. The V and J ends lost 3 bases and 9 bases, in that order; junction bases with no gene match: 11. Germline V gene sequence: CDR1 MDHEN, CDR2 SYDVKM. This CDR3 has 15 residues. The CDR3 region is CASSFYSGGTRRQYF. The CDR3 DNA follows: TGTGCCAGCAGTTTCTATAGCGGGGGGACCCGTCGGCAGTACTTC. The whole variable domain, filled in from reference TRBV28 and TRBJ2-7, reads DVKVTQSSRYLVKRTGEKVFLECVQDMDHENMFWYRQDPGLGLRLIYFSYDVKMKEKGDIPEGYSVSREKKERFSLILESASTNQTSMYLCASSFYSGGTRRQYFGPGTRLTVT.